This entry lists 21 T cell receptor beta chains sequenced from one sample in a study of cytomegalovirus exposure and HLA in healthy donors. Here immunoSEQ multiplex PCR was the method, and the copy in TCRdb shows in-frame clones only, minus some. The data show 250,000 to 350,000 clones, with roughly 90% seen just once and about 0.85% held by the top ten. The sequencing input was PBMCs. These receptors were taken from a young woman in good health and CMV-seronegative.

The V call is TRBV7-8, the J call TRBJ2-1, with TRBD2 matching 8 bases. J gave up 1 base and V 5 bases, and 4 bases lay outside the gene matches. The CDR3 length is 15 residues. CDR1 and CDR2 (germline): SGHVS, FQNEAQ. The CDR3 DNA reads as TGTGCCAGCAGCGCAAGCGGGGGATCCTACAATGAGCAGTTCTTC. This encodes CASSASGGSYNEQFF. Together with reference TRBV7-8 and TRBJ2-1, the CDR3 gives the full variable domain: GAGVSQSPRYKVAKRGQDVALRCDPISGHVSLFWYQQALGQGPEFLTYFQNEAQLDKSGLPSDRFFAERPEGSVSTLKIQRTQQEDSAVYLCASSASGGSYNEQFFGPGTRLTVL.

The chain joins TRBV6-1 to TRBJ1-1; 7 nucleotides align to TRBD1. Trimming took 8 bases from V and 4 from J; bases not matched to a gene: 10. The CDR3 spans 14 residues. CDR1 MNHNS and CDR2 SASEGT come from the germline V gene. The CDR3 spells CASDSQGDSTEAFF. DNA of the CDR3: TGTGCCAGCGACTCCCAGGGGGACTCCACTGAAGCTTTCTTT.

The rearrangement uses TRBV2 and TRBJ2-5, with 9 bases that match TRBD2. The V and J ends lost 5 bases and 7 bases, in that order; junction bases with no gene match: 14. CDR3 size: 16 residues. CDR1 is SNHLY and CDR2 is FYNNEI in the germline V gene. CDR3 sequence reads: CASSRVSGRGVGTQYF. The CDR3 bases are TGTGCCAGCAGTAGGGTTAGCGGGAGAGGAGTAGGGACCCAGTACTTC.

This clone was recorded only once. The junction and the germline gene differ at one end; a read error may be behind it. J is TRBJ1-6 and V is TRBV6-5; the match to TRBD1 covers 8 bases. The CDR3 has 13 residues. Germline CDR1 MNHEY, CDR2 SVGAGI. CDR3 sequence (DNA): TGTACCAGCAGTTACGACAGGGGCTCACCCCTCCACTTT. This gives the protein CTSSYDRGSPLHF.

In DNA form, the CDR3 reads TGTGCCAGCAGCTTGGCCGGGACAGGGGACTATGGCTACACCTTC. Translation: CASSLAGTGDYGYTF. The chain carries TRBV5-5 and TRBJ1-2, with 10 bases aligning to TRBD1. The J segment lost 3 bases and the V segment lost 0 bases, leaving 2 bases of the junction unmatched. The germline V gene encodes CDR1 SGHKS and CDR2 YYEKEE (reference sequence). The CDR3 has 15 residues. The whole variable domain, filled in from reference TRBV5-5 and TRBJ1-2, reads DAGVTQSPTHLIKTRGQQVTLRCSPISGHKSVSWYQQVLGQGPQFIFQYYEKEERGRGNFPDRFSARQFPNYSSELNVNALLLGDSALYLCASSLAGTGDYGYTFGSGTRLTVV.

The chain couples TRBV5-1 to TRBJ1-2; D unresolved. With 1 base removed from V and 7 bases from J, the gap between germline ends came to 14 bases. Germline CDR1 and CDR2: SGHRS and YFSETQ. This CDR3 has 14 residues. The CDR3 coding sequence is TGCGCCAGCAGCTTGAGTGAAATCGGAGGTGGCTACACCTTC. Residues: CASSLSEIGGGYTF.

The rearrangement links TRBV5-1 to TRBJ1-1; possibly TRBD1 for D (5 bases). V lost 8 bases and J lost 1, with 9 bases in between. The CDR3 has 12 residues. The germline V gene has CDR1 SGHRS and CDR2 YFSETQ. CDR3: CASGHRNTEAFF. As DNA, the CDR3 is TGCGCCAGTGGACATCGGAACACTGAAGCTTTCTTT.

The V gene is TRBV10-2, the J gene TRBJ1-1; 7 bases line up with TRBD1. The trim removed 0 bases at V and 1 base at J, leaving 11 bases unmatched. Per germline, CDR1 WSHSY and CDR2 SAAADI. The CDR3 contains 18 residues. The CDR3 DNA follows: TGCGCCAGCAGTGAGTCGTATTTCCGGGACAGTGAGAACACTGAAGCTTTCTTT. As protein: CASSESYFRDSENTEAFF.

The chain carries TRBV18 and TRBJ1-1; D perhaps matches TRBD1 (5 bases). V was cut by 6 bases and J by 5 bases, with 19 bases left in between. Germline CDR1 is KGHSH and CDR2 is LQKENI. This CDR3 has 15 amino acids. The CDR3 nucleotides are TGTGCCAGCTCTCCCGGGAGGGGTGGTCGGACTGAAGCTTTCTTT. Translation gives CASSPGRGGRTEAFF.

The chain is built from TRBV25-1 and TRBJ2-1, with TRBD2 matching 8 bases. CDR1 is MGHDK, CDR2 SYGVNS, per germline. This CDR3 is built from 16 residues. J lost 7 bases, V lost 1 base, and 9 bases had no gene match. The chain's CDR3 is CASSESGTRWRNEQFF. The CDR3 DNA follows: TGTGCCAGCAGTGAATCTGGGACTAGGTGGCGTAATGAGCAGTTCTTC.

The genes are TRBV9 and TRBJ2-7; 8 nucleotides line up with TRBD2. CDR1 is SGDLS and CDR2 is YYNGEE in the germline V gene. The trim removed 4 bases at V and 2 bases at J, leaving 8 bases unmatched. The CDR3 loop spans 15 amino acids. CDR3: CASSRGGGRTYEQYF. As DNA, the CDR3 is TGTGCCAGCAGCCGGGGGGGAGGACGGACCTACGAGCAGTACTTC.

The CDR3 region has the DNA TGTGCCAGCAGCGTAGGGGGGGACCCTAATTCACCCCTCCACTTT. It codes for CASSVGGDPNSPLHF. The chain joins TRBV9 to TRBJ1-6; D perhaps matches TRBD1 (5 bases). CDR1 SGDLS and CDR2 YYNGEE come from the germline V gene. Trimming stripped 0 bases from V and 6 bases from J, with 10 bases between. The CDR3 loop spans 15 amino acids. Drawing the rest from reference TRBV9 and TRBJ1-6, the complete variable domain is DSGVTQTPKHLITATGQRVTLRCSPRSGDLSVYWYQQSLDQGLQFLIQYYNGEERAKGNILERFSAQQFPDLHSELNLSSLELGDSALYFCASSVGGDPNSPLHFGNGTRLTVT.

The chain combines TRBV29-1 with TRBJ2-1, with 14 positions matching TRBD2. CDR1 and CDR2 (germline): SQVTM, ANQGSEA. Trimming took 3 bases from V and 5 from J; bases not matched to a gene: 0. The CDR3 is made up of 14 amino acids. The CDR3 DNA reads TGCAGCGTTGAGGGACTAGCGGGAGACAATGAGCAGTTCTTC. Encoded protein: CSVEGLAGDNEQFF.

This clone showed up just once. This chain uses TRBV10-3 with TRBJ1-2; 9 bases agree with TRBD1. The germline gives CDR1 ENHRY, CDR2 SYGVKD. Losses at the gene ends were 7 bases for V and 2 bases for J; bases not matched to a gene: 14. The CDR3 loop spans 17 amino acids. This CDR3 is CAIKTPGQGKSNYGYTF. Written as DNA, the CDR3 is TGTGCCATCAAGACACCGGGACAGGGAAAATCAAACTATGGCTACACCTTC.

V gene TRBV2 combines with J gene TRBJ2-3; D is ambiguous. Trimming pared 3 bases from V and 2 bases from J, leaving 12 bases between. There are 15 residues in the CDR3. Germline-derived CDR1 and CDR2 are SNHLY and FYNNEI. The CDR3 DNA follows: TGTGCCAGCAGTGAGGCCTTCCTTTACACAGATACGCAGTATTTT. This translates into CASSEAFLYTDTQYF.

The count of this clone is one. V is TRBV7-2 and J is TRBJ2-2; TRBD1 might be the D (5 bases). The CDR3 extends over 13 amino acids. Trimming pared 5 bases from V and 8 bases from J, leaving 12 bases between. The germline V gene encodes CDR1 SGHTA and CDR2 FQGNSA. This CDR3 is CASSLQGRGELFF. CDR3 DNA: TGTGCCAGCAGCCTTCAGGGAAGGGGGGAGCTGTTTTTT.

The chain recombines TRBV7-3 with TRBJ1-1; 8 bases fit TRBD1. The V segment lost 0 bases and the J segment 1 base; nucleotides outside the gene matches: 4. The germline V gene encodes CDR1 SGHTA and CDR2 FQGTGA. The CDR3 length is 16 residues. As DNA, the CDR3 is TGTGCCAGCAGCTTAACGACAGGGGCCGGGAACACTGAAGCTTTCTTT. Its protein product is CASSLTTGAGNTEAFF.

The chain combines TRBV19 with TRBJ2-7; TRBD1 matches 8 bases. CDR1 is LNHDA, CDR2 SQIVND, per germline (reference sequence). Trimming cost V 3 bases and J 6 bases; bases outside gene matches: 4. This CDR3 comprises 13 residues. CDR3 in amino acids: CASSIRTGREQYF. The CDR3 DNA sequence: TGTGCCAGTAGTATCAGGACAGGGCGCGAGCAGTACTTC.

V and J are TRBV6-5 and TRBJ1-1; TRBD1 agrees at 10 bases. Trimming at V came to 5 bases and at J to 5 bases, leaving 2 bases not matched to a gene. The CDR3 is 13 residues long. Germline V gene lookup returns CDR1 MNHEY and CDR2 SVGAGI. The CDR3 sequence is CASSPGQGTEAFF. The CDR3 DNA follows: TGTGCCAGCAGTCCGGGACAGGGGACTGAAGCTTTCTTT.

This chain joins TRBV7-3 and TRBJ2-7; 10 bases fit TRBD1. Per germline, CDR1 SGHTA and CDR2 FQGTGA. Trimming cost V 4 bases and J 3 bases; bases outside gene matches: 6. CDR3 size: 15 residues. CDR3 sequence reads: CASSSVRDRGYEQYF. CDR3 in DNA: TGTGCCAGCAGCTCCGTCCGGGACAGGGGCTACGAGCAGTACTTC.

The CDR3 reads CASSYYSGNTEAFF. The DNA of the CDR3 is TGTGCCAGCAGTTACTATTCCGGGAACACTGAAGCTTTCTTT. The chain combines TRBV6-5 with TRBJ1-1; D remains unclear. Germline lookup yields CDR1 MNHEY and CDR2 SVGAGI. Trimming removed 1 base at V and 1 base at J, with 7 bases between. The CDR3 contains 14 residues.